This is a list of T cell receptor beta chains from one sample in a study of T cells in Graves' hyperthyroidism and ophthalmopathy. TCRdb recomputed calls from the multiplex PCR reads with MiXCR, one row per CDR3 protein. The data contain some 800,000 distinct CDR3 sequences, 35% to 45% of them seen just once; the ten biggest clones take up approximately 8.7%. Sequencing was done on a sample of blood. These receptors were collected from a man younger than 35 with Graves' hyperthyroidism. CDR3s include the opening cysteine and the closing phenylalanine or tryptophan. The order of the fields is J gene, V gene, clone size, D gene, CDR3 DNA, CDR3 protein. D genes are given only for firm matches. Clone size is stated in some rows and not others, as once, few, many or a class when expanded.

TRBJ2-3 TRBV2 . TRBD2 TGTGCCAGCCTGCTAGCGGAGCTCACAGATACGCAGTATTTT CASLLAELTDTQYF
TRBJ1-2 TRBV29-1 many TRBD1 TGCAGCGTTGCTAGAAACCCGGGACAGGGCTTGCTATATGGCTACACCTTC CSVARNPGQGLLYGYTF
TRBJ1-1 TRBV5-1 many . TGCGCCAGCAGCTTGTGGGGATCAGACACTGAAGCTTTCTTT CASSLWGSDTEAFF
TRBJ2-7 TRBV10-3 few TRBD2 TGTGCCGATGTCCGGGGGGGCGGCTACGAGCAGTACTTC CADVRGGGYEQYF
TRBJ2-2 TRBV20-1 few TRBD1 TGCAGTGCTCCGCGGACAGGGAAGGAGAACACCGGGGAGCTGTTTTTT CSAPRTGKENTGELFF
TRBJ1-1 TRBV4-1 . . TGCGCCAGCAGCCAAGGACAGCGTATGAACACTGAAGCTTTCTTT CASSQGQRMNTEAFF
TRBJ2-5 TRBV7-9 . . TGTGCCAGCAGCTTAGCGCAGTCGGGAGAGACCCAGTACTTC CASSLAQSGETQYF
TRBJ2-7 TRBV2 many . TGTGCCAGCAGTATTAGCGGCACCGGGTCCTACGAGCAGTACTTC CASSISGTGSYEQYF
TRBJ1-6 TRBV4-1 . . TGCGCCAGCAGCCAAGAAACAGGGCGCAATTCACCCCTCCACTTT CASSQETGRNSPLHF
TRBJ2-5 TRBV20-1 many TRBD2 TGCAGTGCTCCCGGACTAGCTGAAGAGACCCAGTACTTC CSAPGLAEETQYF
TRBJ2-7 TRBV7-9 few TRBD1 TGTGCCAGCAGCCCGTCCCCGGGACAGGCTAGCTCCTACGAGCAGTACTTC CASSPSPGQASSYEQYF
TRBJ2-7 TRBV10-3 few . TGTGCCACCGAGGTCGCCTACGAGCAGTACTTC CATEVAYEQYF
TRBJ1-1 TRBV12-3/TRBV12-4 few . TGTGCCAGCAGCCAAGATCCCACGGGGGTTTTCTTT CASSQDPTGVFF
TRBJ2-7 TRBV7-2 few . TGTGCCAGCAGCTCAGCCCGGACAAAAGGGGACGAGCAGTACTTC CASSSARTKGDEQYF
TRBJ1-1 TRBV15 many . TGTGCCACCAGCTCACCCCGGGGGGAAGCTTTCTTT CATSSPRGEAFF
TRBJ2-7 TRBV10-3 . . TGTGCCATCAGGGCGGGATCCTACGAGCAGTACTTC CAIRAGSYEQYF
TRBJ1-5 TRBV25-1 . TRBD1 TGTGCCAGCAGTGATTCAGGGGGCGCGAAGCATTTT CASSDSGGAKHF
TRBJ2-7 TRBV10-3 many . TGTGCCATCAGACCCGACGGGGCCTCCTACGAGCAGTACTTC CAIRPDGASYEQYF
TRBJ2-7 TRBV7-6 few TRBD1 TGTGCCAGCAGCTTAGCGGGACAGATATACGAGCAGTACTTC CASSLAGQIYEQYF
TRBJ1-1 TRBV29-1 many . TGCAGCGTTGAGTCTTTAGGGGGGGTTAACACTGAAGCTTTCTTT CSVESLGGVNTEAFF
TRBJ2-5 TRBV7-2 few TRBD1 TGTGCCAGCAGCCCCTATCCGGGACAGATCCAAGAGACCCAGTACTTC CASSPYPGQIQETQYF
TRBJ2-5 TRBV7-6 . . TGTGCCAGCAGTGACGGGGGGCTCCAAGAGACCCAGTACTTC CASSDGGLQETQYF
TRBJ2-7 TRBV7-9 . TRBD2 TGTGCCAGCAGCGCCTCCGGGACTAGAGAGGAGCAGTACTTC CASSASGTREEQYF
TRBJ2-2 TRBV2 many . TGTGCCAGCAGTCAGCATACCGGGGAGCTGTTTTTT CASSQHTGELFF
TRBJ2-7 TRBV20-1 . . TGCAGTGCTAGTTCGACTGGAAGCTACGAGCAGTACTTC CSASSTGSYEQYF
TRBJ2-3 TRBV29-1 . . TGCAGCGTTGAAGAGGGGAACCCAGATACGCAGTATTTT CSVEEGNPDTQYF
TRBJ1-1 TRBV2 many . TGTGCCAGTGACAGGACTCAAGCTTTCTTT CASDRTQAFF
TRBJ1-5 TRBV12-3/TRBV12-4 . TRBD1 TGTGCCAGCAGGGGGACAGGGGGTGAGACCCAGCATTTT CASRGTGGETQHF
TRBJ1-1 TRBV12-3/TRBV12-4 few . TGTGCCAGCAGTCCCGGCCGGGTTGAAGCTTTCTTT CASSPGRVEAFF
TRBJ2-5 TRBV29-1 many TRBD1 TGCAGCGTGGGACAGGTACTACAAGAGACCCAGTACTTC CSVGQVLQETQYF
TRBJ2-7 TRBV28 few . TGTGCCAGCAGCGTCCCACTAGAAAACGAGCAGTACTTC CASSVPLENEQYF
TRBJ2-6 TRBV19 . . TGTGCCAGTTCGGGAGGCTCGGGACAACAAGAGACTTTC CASSGGSGQQETF
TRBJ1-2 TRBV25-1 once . TGTGCCAGCAGTGACCCAACAGGGCACTATGGCTACACCTTC CASSDPTGHYGYTF
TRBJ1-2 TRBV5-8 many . TGTGCCAGCAGCTTGGAGGCGGCAGATAACTATGGCTACACCTTC CASSLEAADNYGYTF
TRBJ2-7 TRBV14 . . TGTGCCAGCAGCCCGACAGCATCCTGGAACGAGCAGTACTTC CASSPTASWNEQYF
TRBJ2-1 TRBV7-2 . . TGTGCCAGCAGCTCCCCGGTAGGGCTGTCCTACAATGAGCAGTTCTTC CASSSPVGLSYNEQFF
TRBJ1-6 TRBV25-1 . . TGTGCACCCGCAAACAACGATTCACCCCTCCACTTT CAPANNDSPLHF
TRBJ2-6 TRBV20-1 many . TGCAGTGCTAGGGCCAACGTCCTGACTTTC CSARANVLTF
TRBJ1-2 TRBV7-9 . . TGTGCCAGCAGCTTGGTTGGGTTCGGTGGCTACACCTTC CASSLVGFGGYTF
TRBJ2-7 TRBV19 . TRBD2 TGTGCCAGTAGTATCAGCGGGGGCGGCTACGAGCAGTACTTC CASSISGGGYEQYF